This note documents a single TCR beta chain sequence. This CDR3 is 12 amino acids long. V was trimmed by 3 bases and J by 10 bases, leaving 11 bases between them. Germline assignment: CDR1 MGHDK and CDR2 SYGVNS. Generated by immunoSEQ multiplex PCR, the TCRdb table keeps only in-frame clones and is missing some. The sample records tens of thousands of clones, around 97% being singletons. These data come from a study of control samples from healthy donors and cancer patients. The sequenced sample was blood. The gene calls are TRBV25-1 and TRBJ2-3; TRBD2 is a possible D gene (5 bases). The receptor's source is a woman aged 25-40 years in good health. The CDR3, as DNA: TGTGCCAGCAGTGAGTCGGTGCGGGCGCAGTATTTT. Amino acid sequence: CASSESVRAQYF.